This entry concerns a single TCR beta chain. The table came from immunoSEQ multiplex PCR; TCRdb's copy has only in-frame clones and leaves some out. The sample has fewer than 150,000 clones, 75% to 90% seen once; the top ten hold under 4.5%. Participant ages covered roughly 18 to 90 years across around 22 US areas. The sample comes from a study of blood T cell repertoires in COVID-19. Looking at the study overall: The samples span acute and convalescent COVID-19 from the United States, Italy and Spain. PBMCs, B-cell-depleted T cells, or T cells provided the cDNA or gDNA that made up the material.

Trimming took 5 bases from V and 0 from J, leaving 7 bases between them. In germline, CDR1 is KGHDR, CDR2 SFDVKD. CDR3 length equals 14 residues. The chain combines TRBV24-1 with TRBJ1-5, with D uncertain. The receptor comes from a man aged 50 to 59 in a cohort exposed to, infected with or recovered from COVID-19 (not recorded which). Sequenced material: PBMCs or T cells enriched from blood (not recorded which). CDR3 coding DNA: TGTGCCACCAGTGGCAGCGATAGCAATCAGCCCCAGCATTTT. This sequence encodes CATSGSDSNQPQHF.